The 20 T cell receptor beta chains below come from one sample, sequenced in a study of blood T cell dynamics during melanoma immunotherapy. Described time point: week 3, after first cycle of checkpoint inhibitor. Clones were read by immunoSEQ multiplex PCR, and TCRdb kept only the in-frame ones, dropping some. The sample has 3,200 or so clones; roughly 95% are singletons. The specimen comprised effector memory CD8+ T cells from blood, sampled from a patient treated with checkpoint blockade. The origin of the receptors is a human donor with melanoma.

This chain joins TRBV6-1 and TRBJ1-4; 7 bases align to TRBD1. Germline V CDR1 and CDR2: MNHNS, SASEGT. V gave up 7 bases and J gave up 8 bases; unmatched junction bases: 7. This CDR3 has 13 residues. As DNA, the CDR3 is TGTGCCAGCAATAGAGGGGGCGTGGAAAAACTGTTTTTT. As protein: CASNRGGVEKLFF.

This rearrangement joins TRBV4-3 to TRBJ2-3; 7 bases fit TRBD2. The V segment lost 1 base and the J segment 0 bases; nucleotides outside the gene matches: 1. The CDR3 is 15 residues long. The germline V gene has CDR1 LGHNA and CDR2 YSLEER. Here the CDR3 DNA reads TGCGCCAGCAGCCAAGGGGGGGGGAGCACAGATACGCAGTATTTT. Its translation: CASSQGGGSTDTQYF.

The chain joins TRBV10-3 to TRBJ2-2; the match to TRBD2 covers 10 bases. Germline CDR1 is ENHRY and CDR2 is SYGVKD. The CDR3 totals 16 residues. With 3 bases clipped from V and 4 bases from J, the junction kept 5 bases outside the gene matches. CDR3 nucleotides: TGTGCCATCAGTGAAGGAGCGGGAGGGTTCACCGGGGAGCTGTTTTTT. Its protein product is CAISEGAGGFTGELFF.

The chain links TRBV30 to TRBJ1-3; D is unresolved. There are 12 residues in the CDR3. Germline-derived CDR1 and CDR2 are GTSNPN and SVGIG (reference sequence). V shed 4 bases and J shed 1 base, with 5 bases lying between them. This CDR3 is CAWKRSGNTIYF. The DNA for the CDR3 is TGTGCCTGGAAACGGTCTGGAAACACCATATATTTT.

The chain couples TRBV19 to TRBJ2-7; 8 bases fit TRBD1. After removal of 6 bases from V and 5 bases from J, the junction contained 12 bases not matched to a gene. The CDR3 runs to 15 residues. Germline CDR1 and CDR2: LNHDA and SQIVND (reference sequence). In DNA form, the CDR3 reads TGTGCCAGTAGCCCGTCCGGGACAGGTAGTGACGAGCAGTACTTC. Protein: CASSPSGTGSDEQYF.

The chain couples TRBV10-3 to TRBJ2-3; D is ambiguous. Trimming shortened V by 2 bases and J by 0 bases, and 12 bases separated the two germline ends. Germline CDR1 is ENHRY and CDR2 is SYGVKD. The CDR3 is 16 residues long. The CDR3 DNA follows: TGTGCCATCAGTGAGCAGGATGCAGCTAGCACAGATACGCAGTATTTT. Protein sequence: CAISEQDAASTDTQYF.

The chain combines TRBV6-5 with TRBJ2-7, with 8 bases matching TRBD2. The CDR3 has 15 residues. V was clipped by 2 bases and J by 0 bases; unmatched bases: 3. Germline V gene data show CDR1 as MNHEY and CDR2 as SVGAGI. The CDR3 DNA sequence: TGTGCCAGCAGTTACGGGCTAGCGGGCTCCTACGAGCAGTACTTC. As protein: CASSYGLAGSYEQYF.

This clone was counted a single time. The rearrangement links TRBV7-2 to TRBJ2-7; TRBD2 matches at 9 bases. The CDR3 contains 14 residues. Germline loops: CDR1 SGHTA, CDR2 FQGNSA. After removal of 3 bases from V and 3 bases from J, the junction contained 3 bases not matched to a gene. DNA of the CDR3: TGTGCCAGCAGCTTCGGGACTAGCCGCTACGAGCAGTACTTC. Translation gives CASSFGTSRYEQYF.

The rearrangement joins TRBV7-6 to TRBJ1-6; TRBD1 is a possible D gene (6 bases). The CDR3 runs to 16 residues. The V and J ends lost 5 bases and 7 bases respectively, with 18 bases between them. Per germline, CDR1 SGHVS and CDR2 FNYEAQ. In DNA, the CDR3 is TGTGCCAGCAGCCCGGCTGGAGGGGGGCGGAATTCACCCCTCCACTTT. It is translated as CASSPAGGGRNSPLHF.

V and J are TRBV27 and TRBJ2-4, with unresolved D. The length of the CDR3 is 13 residues. The germline gives CDR1 MNHEY, CDR2 SMNVEV (reference sequence). The V gene lost 7 bases and the J gene lost 0 bases, with 7 bases spanning the gap. Here the CDR3 reads CASNDLAKNIQYF. In nucleotides, the CDR3 is TGTGCCAGCAACGATTTAGCCAAAAACATTCAGTACTTC.

This rearrangement joins TRBV9 to TRBJ2-5; TRBD1 matches at 7 bases. This CDR3 region has 15 residues. V was pared by 0 bases and J by 4 bases, with 6 bases of the junction left unmatched. The germline gives CDR1 SGDLS, CDR2 YYNGEE. Written as DNA, the CDR3 is TGTGCCAGCAGCGTAGCGGCAGGGGGTGGAGAGACCCAGTACTTC. It is translated as CASSVAAGGGETQYF.

The chain couples TRBV28 to TRBJ2-1; weak D call: TRBD2 (6 bases). The CDR3 is 16 amino acids. Per germline, CDR1 MDHEN and CDR2 SYDVKM. The V end was cut by 6 bases, the J end by 2 bases, with 17 bases between. CDR3 sequence: CASRLDREPPYNEQFF. The CDR3 DNA reads TGTGCCAGCAGGTTGGACCGGGAGCCCCCCTACAATGAGCAGTTCTTC.

CDR3 amino acids: CASSPRAAGELFF. The CDR3, as DNA: TGTGCCAGCAGCCCCAGAGCAGCCGGGGAGCTGTTTTTT. This sequence joins TRBV9 and TRBJ2-2; D unresolved. The germline V gene encodes CDR1 SGDLS and CDR2 YYNGEE. The CDR3 is made up of 13 amino acids. The V end was cut by 4 bases, the J end by 6 bases, with 10 bases between.

The chain employs TRBV19 and TRBJ1-1; D remains ambiguous. The CDR3 is 12 amino acids. V shed 6 bases and J shed 7 bases, with 12 bases lying between them. Germline CDR1 is LNHDA and CDR2 is SQIVND (reference sequence). The chain's CDR3 is CASSIGSDEAFF. In DNA, the CDR3 is TGTGCCAGTAGCATCGGCAGTGATGAAGCTTTCTTT. Full variable domain (remainder filled in from reference TRBV19 and TRBJ1-1): DGGITQSPKYLFRKEGQNVTLSCEQNLNHDAMYWYRQDPGQGLRLIYYSQIVNDFQKGDIAEGYSVSREKKESFPLTVTSAQKNPTAFYLCASSIGSDEAFFGQGTRLTVV.

The rearrangement uses TRBV28 and TRBJ2-1; D is unresolved. V dropped 2 bases and J dropped 0 bases, with 5 bases sitting between them. This CDR3 contains 14 residues. Per the germline V gene, CDR1 is MDHEN and CDR2 is SYDVKM. The CDR3: CASSLGASYNEQFF. The CDR3 DNA sequence: TGTGCCAGCAGTTTAGGTGCCTCCTACAATGAGCAGTTCTTC.

The chain recombines TRBV19 with TRBJ2-2, with no clear D. Germline CDR1 is LNHDA and CDR2 is SQIVND (reference sequence). Trimming cost V 5 bases and J 5 bases, with 12 bases left between them. The CDR3 is 14 residues long. Here the CDR3 DNA reads TGTGCCAGTAGTGGCTACATCGGAACCGGGGAGCTGTTTTTT. Translation gives CASSGYIGTGELFF.

V and J are TRBV7-9 and TRBJ2-5, with a weak D call TRBD1 (6 bases). The tail of the sequence fits TRBJ2-7 better, so the J call may be wrong. The CDR3 length is 14 residues. Germline V CDR1 and CDR2: SEHNR, FQNEAQ (reference sequence). The CDR3 loop reads CASSRTGYSYEQYF. The CDR3, as DNA: TGTGCCAGCAGCCGTACAGGGTACTCCTACGAGCAGTACTTC.

This rearrangement joins TRBV6-1 to TRBJ1-2, with 8 positions matching TRBD1. The CDR3 is made up of 15 amino acids. Germline V gene sequence: CDR1 MNHNS, CDR2 SASEGT. The V gene end was trimmed by 8 bases and the J gene end by 5 bases; junction bases not matched to a gene: 13. This CDR3 reads CASASRTGPRYGYTF. CDR3 in DNA: TGTGCCAGCGCCTCTAGGACAGGGCCGCGGTATGGCTACACCTTC.

J is TRBJ2-1 and V is TRBV29-1; 8 positions match TRBD2. This CDR3 has 15 residues. Germline CDR1 and CDR2: SQVTM and ANQGSEA. The junction had 11 bases not matched to a gene; V was cut back by 3 bases and J by 7 bases. CDR3 nucleotides: TGCAGCGTTGACGTGGGGCGGGGGGTTCAAAATGAGCAGTTCTTC. Its protein product is CSVDVGRGVQNEQFF.

This sequence joins TRBV10-1 and TRBJ2-7, with 7 bases aligning to TRBD1. CDR1 and CDR2 (germline): WNHNN, SYGVQD (reference sequence). After removal of 3 bases from V and 2 bases from J, the junction contained 4 bases not matched to a gene. The CDR3 is 14 residues long. CDR3 amino acids: CASSERQGTYEQYF. The CDR3 DNA follows: TGCGCCAGCAGTGAAAGACAGGGCACCTACGAGCAGTACTTC.